The next 17 T cell receptor beta chains were all read from a single sample in a study of shared clonotypes between healthy human individuals. This table comes from immunoSEQ multiplex PCR, and its TCRdb copy is limited to in-frame clones, with some not included. The profile shows 650,000 to 800,000 clones, around 70% of them singletons. The sequencing input was memory CD4+ T cells sorted from blood. The subset is: CD45RA-negative fraction. The receptors come from a woman younger than 45 in good health.

The rearrangement joins TRBV15 to TRBJ2-6; D gene ambiguous. The germline V gene has CDR1 LNHNV and CDR2 YYDKDF (reference sequence). V dropped 2 bases and J dropped 2 bases, with 13 bases sitting between them. This CDR3 has 17 amino acids. The CDR3 region is CATSRLVGRTGANVLTF. The CDR3 bases are TGTGCCACCAGCAGACTCGTTGGGCGGACTGGGGCCAACGTCCTGACTTTC. Supplemented by reference TRBV15 and TRBJ2-6, the full variable domain reads DAMVIQNPRYQVTQFGKPVTLSCSQTLNHNVMYWYQQKSSQAPKLLFHYYDKDFNNEADTPDNFQSRRPNTSFCFLDIRSPGLGDTAMYLCATSRLVGRTGANVLTFGAGSRLTVL.

The chain employs TRBV12-2 and TRBJ1-5; the table names TRBD1, a call not compared with the DNA. TRBV12-2 is recorded as a pseudogene. The CDR3 is 18 residues long. This chain's CDR3 is CASRLSGRGRESNQPQHF. CDR3 DNA sequence: TGTGCAAGTCGCTTAAGCGGCAGGGGGCGAGAGAGCAATCAGCCCCAGCATTTT.

This chain connects TRBV19 to TRBJ1-3, with a weak D call TRBD1 (5 bases). The length of the CDR3 is 16 residues. V lost 2 bases and J 4 bases, leaving 15 bases between the germline ends. Germline V CDR1 and CDR2: LNHDA, SQIVND (reference sequence). CDR3 loop: CASSITRGQLGNTIYF. CDR3 in DNA: TGTGCCAGTAGTATAACAAGAGGACAACTGGGAAACACCATATATTTT. Looking up the rest from reference TRBV19 and TRBJ1-3 gives the full variable domain: DGGITQSPKYLFRKEGQNVTLSCEQNLNHDAMYWYRQDPGQGLRLIYYSQIVNDFQKGDIAEGYSVSREKKESFPLTVTSAQKNPTAFYLCASSITRGQLGNTIYFGEGSWLTVV.

The chain combines TRBV30 with TRBJ2-1; no clear D gene. Trimming removed 2 bases from V and 10 bases from J, with 15 bases in between. The CDR3 runs to 13 residues. Germline CDR1 and CDR2: GTSNPN and SVGIG (reference sequence). CDR3 residues: CAWSPNSAQEQFF. CDR3 sequence (DNA): TGTGCCTGGAGTCCAAACTCGGCTCAAGAGCAGTTCTTC.

This clone has more than one count but fewer than ten. This chain links TRBV21-1 with TRBJ1-2. TRBV21-1 constitutes a pseudogene. The CDR3 totals 15 residues. The CDR3 loop is CASSPQFKGLGGYTF. The CDR3 DNA follows: TGTGCCAGCAGCCCCCAGTTCAAGGGTCTGGGTGGCTACACCTTC.

The rearrangement links TRBV2 to TRBJ2-7; D tentatively reads TRBD1 or TRBD2 (6 bases each). Trimming removed 7 bases from V and 4 bases from J, with 17 bases in between. The V gene's germline CDR1 is SNHLY and CDR2 FYNNEI. The CDR3 is made up of 14 amino acids. The CDR3 loop is CASNPRGDPYEQYF. DNA of the CDR3: TGTGCCAGCAACCCAAGGGGGGACCCGTACGAGCAGTACTTC.

The V gene is TRBV30, the J gene TRBJ1-5, with 8 bases that match TRBD1. The V and J ends lost 2 bases and 6 bases, in that order; junction bases with no gene match: 6. The CDR3 loop spans 14 amino acids. Germline CDR1 GTSNPN, CDR2 SVGIG (reference sequence). The CDR3 reads CAWSYGQGSQPQHF. In DNA form, the CDR3 reads TGTGCCTGGAGTTATGGACAGGGCAGTCAGCCCCAGCATTTT.

V and J are TRBV7-2 and TRBJ2-3; D remains unclear. CDR1 is SGHTA, CDR2 FQGNSA, per germline. The V gene lost 8 bases and the J gene lost 3 bases, with 18 bases spanning the gap. This CDR3 region has 15 residues. The CDR3 DNA sequence: TGTGCCAGCCGAACCAGACACTACCCGACAGATACGCAGTATTTT. The encoded protein is CASRTRHYPTDTQYF.

Comment on this clone: Other nucleotide sequences from this sample produce the same CDR3. The rearrangement uses TRBV7-9 and TRBJ2-7; the D is unclear. Germline CDR1 is SEHNR and CDR2 is FQNEAQ (reference sequence). Trimming cost V 0 bases and J 0 bases, with 3 bases left between them. This CDR3 contains 13 residues. CDR3 residues: CASSLAGSYEQYF. The CDR3 region has the DNA TGTGCCAGCAGCTTAGCTGGCTCCTACGAGCAGTACTTC.

As concerns this clone: Other DNA sequences in this sample translate to the same CDR3. The rearrangement joins TRBV2 to TRBJ2-2, with TRBD2 matching 11 bases. V lost 6 bases and J lost 2; bases outside the gene matches: 2. Germline V gene data show CDR1 as SNHLY and CDR2 as FYNNEI. The CDR3 loop spans 15 amino acids. CDR3 loop: CASRGTSGNTGELFF. Written as DNA, the CDR3 is TGTGCCAGCAGGGGGACTAGCGGCAACACCGGGGAGCTGTTTTTT.

The gene calls are TRBV6-1 and TRBJ2-2; 10 positions match TRBD2. Trimming took 8 bases from V and 13 from J; bases not matched to a gene: 13. Per germline, CDR1 MNHNS and CDR2 SASEGT. The CDR3 is 14 residues long. CDR3 residues: CASGLLAGSGVLFF. Here the CDR3 DNA reads TGTGCCAGCGGCCTACTAGCGGGAAGCGGTGTGCTGTTTTTT.

The gene calls are TRBV5-4 and TRBJ1-5; D call uncertain. The germline V gene encodes CDR1 SGHNT and CDR2 YYREEE (reference sequence). Trimming cost V 0 bases and J 5 bases, with 3 bases left between them. The CDR3 loop spans 12 amino acids. The CDR3 region has the DNA TGTGCCAGCAGCTTGGATCATCAGCCCCAGCATTTT. Translating gives CASSLDHQPQHF.

This clone was recorded many times. This chain links TRBV5-6 with TRBJ1-2, with no clear D. This CDR3 region has 14 residues. V shed 2 bases and J shed 2 bases, with 10 bases lying between them. Germline CDR1 is SGHDT and CDR2 is YYEEEE. The CDR3 spells CASSFQLRNYGYTF. CDR3 bases: TGTGCCAGCAGCTTTCAGCTTCGGAACTATGGCTACACCTTC. Full variable domain (missing parts from reference TRBV5-6 and TRBJ1-2): DAGVTQSPTHLIKTRGQQVTLRCSPKSGHDTVSWYQQALGQGPQFIFQYYEEEERQRGNFPDRFSGHQFPNYSSELNVNALLLGDSALYLCASSFQLRNYGYTFGSGTRLTVV.

This clone was detected a few times. This sequence joins TRBV19 and TRBJ2-1, with TRBD2 matching 8 bases. This CDR3 contains 16 residues. V was pared by 4 bases and J by 6 bases, with 11 bases of the junction left unmatched. The germline V gene encodes CDR1 LNHDA and CDR2 SQIVND (reference sequence). CDR3 sequence reads: CASSKSPGLVINEQFF. DNA of the CDR3: TGTGCCAGTAGTAAATCCCCGGGACTAGTGATCAATGAGCAGTTCTTC.

This clone was recorded only once. CDR3 loop: CASSKFLAGGHKDTQYF. Written as DNA, the CDR3 is TGTGCCAGCAGCAAATTCCTAGCGGGAGGGCACAAGGATACGCAGTATTTT. V and J are TRBV21-1 and TRBJ2-3; the table's D call of TRBD2 was not tested on the DNA. TRBV21-1 is designated a pseudogene. The CDR3 covers 17 residues.

This chain links TRBV10-3 with TRBJ2-1, with 11 positions matching TRBD2. Unmatched junction bases numbered 5, after V lost 7 bases and J lost 0 bases. The length of the CDR3 is 16 residues. Germline CDR1 reads ENHRY; CDR2 reads SYGVKD. CDR3 residues: CAIKASGRSSYNEQFF. The CDR3 DNA sequence: TGTGCCATCAAGGCTAGCGGGAGGAGCTCCTACAATGAGCAGTTCTTC.

The V call is TRBV6-5, the J call TRBJ1-3; no definite D call. There are 11 residues in the CDR3. Looked up from germline, CDR1 is MNHEY and CDR2 is SVGAGI. With 8 bases removed from V and 4 bases from J, the gap between germline ends came to 6 bases. The CDR3: CASLRGNTIYF. DNA for the CDR3: TGTGCCAGCTTGAGGGGAAACACCATATATTTT.